This record covers a single T cell receptor beta chain. Its antigen is undetermined. The data were taken from a study of beta chain features in type 1 diabetes. cDNA synthesis used the whole RNA isolate, giving expressed TCRB sequences. The assay was immunoSEQ multiplex PCR, and TCRdb's table has in-frame clones only and misses some. The sample holds roughly 450,000 clones, approximately 10% seen once. The germline V gene encodes CDR1 SEHNR and CDR2 FQNEAQ (reference sequence). The CDR3 is 15 amino acids. The V and J ends lost 1 base and 12 bases respectively, with 19 bases between them. Overall study findings and caveats: Diminished insertions and augmented deletions at VDJ junctions characterized type 1 diabetes patients. Moderately but significantly shorter TCRB CDR3s were found in Type 1 diabetes patients in all four CD4+ subsets. For cells with high TCR expression, cDNA sequencing could yield over-representation.

The TCR sequence derives from a woman aged 18 to 35 in good health. The V and J genes are TRBV7-9 and TRBJ2-1; D is unclear. Source material: naive CD4+ T cells from blood. The CDR3, as DNA: TGTGCCAGCAGCTTAGGCCCCGCAGGAATGGCCAGGCAGTTCTTC. This gives the protein CASSLGPAGMARQFF.